This T cell receptor (beta chain) was sequenced in a study of T cell responses to AZD1222 COVID-19 vaccine. General study points: Clonal diversity may have been underestimated in mostly white British donors. Of spike-specific TCRs, nearly half reportedly target regions left unmutated in variants.

Germline CDR1 SGHNT, CDR2 YYREEE (reference sequence). The CDR3 spans 14 residues. V was clipped by 7 bases and J by 5 bases, with 17 bases between them. It was second doses at about 4 or about 12 weeks that were pooled. Concerning this clone: What it recognizes is unknown.

Only in-frame clones appear in the TCRdb table, and some are missing; sequencing was by immunoSEQ multiplex PCR. Among 95,000 to 150,000 clones, about 90% were seen once, and the ten largest hold approximately 8%. The receptor's source is an adult who received the AZD1222 COVID-19 vaccine. The chain employs TRBV5-4 and TRBJ2-3; D may be TRBD2 (6 bases). This sample comprised peripheral blood, obtained 28 days after the second AZD1222 dose. CDR3 DNA: TGTGCCAGCTCACTTGGAGGGCCTGGAGATACGCAGTATTTT. Amino acid sequence: CASSLGGPGDTQYF.